This TCR beta chain was documented in a study of blood T cell repertoires in COVID-19. J lost 1 base, V lost 4 bases, and 5 bases had no gene match. This CDR3 spans 15 amino acids. CDR1 is KGHSH, CDR2 LQKENI, per germline. Data came from immunoSEQ multiplex PCR; TCRdb stores just in-frame clones and leaves some out. The sample lists roughly 80,000 clones, roughly four fifths seen once, with about 17% in the top ten. The sequenced sample consisted of peripheral blood. The chain joins TRBV18 to TRBJ1-1; 8 bases match TRBD1. This clonotype was sampled from a man between 70 and 80 years old with active or convalescent COVID-19. CDR3 amino acids: CASSQTGGGNTEAFF. In nucleotides, the CDR3 is TGTGCCAGCTCACAAACAGGGGGAGGGAACACTGAAGCTTTCTTT.